A selection of T cell receptor beta chains follows, all from one sample in a study of blood T cell repertoires in COVID-19. Profiled with immunoSEQ multiplex PCR; TCRdb holds only in-frame clones, not every one. This sample has about 89,000 clones; approximately 89% occur once, and the top ten carry under 0.6%. Sequencing used peripheral blood. The receptors come from a man between 60 and 75 years old with acute or convalescent COVID-19. Each CDR3 is given with its conserved first and last residue. Fields, in order: D gene, J gene, V gene, clone size, CDR3 length, CDR3 DNA, CDR3 protein. The D gene is left open where the match is weak. Clone size is stated in some rows and not others, as once, few, many or a class when expanded.

>.|TRBJ1-3|TRBV18|.|13
TGTGCCAGCTCAACTAGCAGGGGAAACACCATATATTTT
CASSTSRGNTIYF
>.|TRBJ2-6|TRBV6-6|.|15
TGTGCCAGCAGCCAGGCGCAGCTGGGGGCCAACGTCCTGACTTTC
CASSQAQLGANVLTF
>.|TRBJ1-1|TRBV18|.|14
TGTGCCAGCTCACCGGGGACCCGGGGGACTGAAGCTTTCTTT
CASSPGTRGTEAFF
>.|TRBJ1-1|TRBV20-1|.|11
TGCAGTGCTACGTTTAACACTGAAGCTTTCTTT
CSATFNTEAFF
>.|TRBJ1-2|TRBV14|few|11
TGTGCCAGCAGCCAAGGTTTCGTTTGCACCTTC
CASSQGFVCTF
>.|TRBJ2-3|TRBV11-2|.|16
TGTGCCAGCAGCCCCCCCGCCCGGACTACCCCAGATACGCAGTATTTT
CASSPPARTTPDTQYF
>.|TRBJ2-3|TRBV3-1/TRBV3-2|.|16
TGTGCCAGCAGCCAAATCTGGGGGGGGGCGCAAGATACGCAGTATTTT
CASSQIWGGAQDTQYF
>TRBD2|TRBJ2-1|TRBV11-2|.|15
TGTGCCAGCAGTCCCCGGACTAGCGGTTACAATGAGCAGTTCTTC
CASSPRTSGYNEQFF
>.|TRBJ1-5|TRBV25-1|.|15
TGTGCCAGAGGGGGGGAGAGGGTCCCCAATCAGCCCCAGCATTTT
CARGGERVPNQPQHF
>.|TRBJ2-7|TRBV5-5|.|14
TGTGCCAGCAGCTTAAGTCTGGGCCAGGTCTGGTGGTACTTC
CASSLSLGQVWWYF
>.|TRBJ2-2|TRBV29-1|.|13
TGCAGCGTTCTCGGGATGGACACCGGGGAGCTGTTTTTT
CSVLGMDTGELFF
>TRBD1|TRBJ1-1|TRBV6-1|.|16
TGTGCCAGCAGTGACCCGGGACAGGGAGAGAACACTGAAGCTTTCTTT
CASSDPGQGENTEAFF
>.|TRBJ2-5|TRBV25-1|once|15
TGTGCCAGCAGTGACCGGGACTCACACAAAGAGACCCAGTACTTC
CASSDRDSHKETQYF
>TRBD1|TRBJ1-1|TRBV19|few|11
TGTGCCAGTATACGACAGGGTGAAGCTTTCTTT
CASIRQGEAFF
>.|TRBJ2-2|TRBV5-1|.|13
TGCGCCAGCAGCCCCGTAAACACCGGGGAGCTGTTTTTT
CASSPVNTGELFF
>TRBD1|TRBJ1-2|TRBV5-1|few|14
TGCGCCAGCAGCTTGGGTATGGGACAGAATGGCTACACCTTC
CASSLGMGQNGYTF
>TRBD2|TRBJ2-1|TRBV18|.|17
TGTGCCAGCTCACCAGGAGGCCTAGCGGGAGAAATCGGTGAGCAGTTCTTC
CASSPGGLAGEIGEQFF
>.|TRBJ1-3|TRBV6-5|.|15
TGTGCCAGCAGGGGCCAGGTGTTCTCTGGAAACACCATATATTTT
CASRGQVFSGNTIYF
>.|TRBJ1-1|TRBV11-2|.|12
TGTGCCAGCAGCTTAGACGTTGCCGGAGCTTTCTTT
CASSLDVAGAFF
>.|TRBJ2-1|TRBV10-1|.|12
TGCGCCAGCATACCACGAGACAATGAGCAGTTCTTC
CASIPRDNEQFF
>.|TRBJ1-6|TRBV6-1|.|16
TGTGCCAGCAGTGAAGGTCCATCGGGGGTAAATTCACCCCTCCACTTT
CASSEGPSGVNSPLHF
>.|TRBJ1-5|TRBV4-1|.|15
TGCGCCAGCAGCCAAGAGGTGGTGCGGGATCAGCCCCAGCATTTT
CASSQEVVRDQPQHF
>TRBD1|TRBJ2-7|TRBV12-3/TRBV12-4|.|13
TGTGCCAGCAGTGCGGACAGGACCTACGAGCAGTACTTC
CASSADRTYEQYF
>TRBD2|TRBJ2-1|TRBV5-5|.|17
TGTGCCAGCAGCCCCTACCTAGCGGGACGAGGGTCCAATGAGCAGTTCTTC
CASSPYLAGRGSNEQFF
>.|TRBJ1-5|TRBV7-9|.|15
TGTGCCAGCAGCTTAGGTACTAGGGAGAATCAGCCCCAGCATTTT
CASSLGTRENQPQHF
>TRBD1|TRBJ1-3|TRBV5-1|.|15
TGCGCCAGCAGCTTGGCAGGGGGCTTTGGAAACACCATATATTTT
CASSLAGGFGNTIYF
>.|TRBJ2-1|TRBV6-1|.|11
TGTGCCAGCAGTGAACGGAGTATCCAGTTCTTC
CASSERSIQFF
>TRBD1|TRBJ2-7|TRBV30|.|12
TGTGCCTGGGGGACAGGGAATTACGAGCAGTACTTC
CAWGTGNYEQYF
>TRBD2|TRBJ2-5|TRBV10-1|.|11
TGCGCCCGGACTAGACAAGAGACCCAGTACTTC
CARTRQETQYF
>TRBD1|TRBJ1-1|TRBV5-1|.|15
TGCGCCAGCAGCTTGGGGACAGGCACTACCACTGAAGCTTTCTTT
CASSLGTGTTTEAFF
>TRBD1|TRBJ1-1|TRBV6-4|.|16
TGTGCCAGCAGTGCCACAGGGGGACAGGGAGGTACTGAAGCTTTCTTT
CASSATGGQGGTEAFF
>TRBD2|TRBJ2-2|TRBV7-2|.|15
TGTGCCAGCAGCTTACCGGCGGGAGAAGCCGGGGAGCTGTTTTTT
CASSLPAGEAGELFF
>TRBD1|TRBJ1-2|TRBV5-5|.|15
TGTGCCAGCAGGCACGACCCGGGACAGGACTATGGCTACACCTTC
CASRHDPGQDYGYTF
>.|TRBJ1-1|TRBV5-4|.|13
TGTGCCAGCAGCCCGGGGTTGAACACTGAAGCTTTCTTT
CASSPGLNTEAFF
>.|TRBJ2-5|TRBV30|.|12
TGTGCCTGCAGAAAAGCGGAAGAGACCCAGTACTTC
CACRKAEETQYF
>TRBD2|TRBJ2-5|TRBV5-4|.|15
TGTGCCAGCAGCTTCCTAGCGGGGGGACAAGAGACCCAGTACTTC
CASSFLAGGQETQYF
>.|TRBJ1-2|TRBV30|.|13
TGTGCCTCAGGATGGGCAGGGAAATATGGCTACACCTTC
CASGWAGKYGYTF
>.|TRBJ2-7|TRBV4-1|.|15
TGCGCCAGCAGCCAAGAAGGCCAGGGGTCCTACGAGCAGTACTTC
CASSQEGQGSYEQYF
>.|TRBJ1-5|TRBV19|.|13
TGTGCCAGTAGTGGACAGTCGGGGCAGCCCCAGCATTTT
CASSGQSGQPQHF
>TRBD1|TRBJ2-7|TRBV5-1|once|14
TGCGCCAGCAGCTTAACAGGGGGCCTTTACGAGCAGTACTTC
CASSLTGGLYEQYF
>TRBD1|TRBJ2-3|TRBV6-5|.|15
TGTGCCAGCAGCCGCAGGGGGCCCGACACAGATACGCAGTATTTT
CASSRRGPDTDTQYF
>TRBD2|TRBJ2-3|TRBV3-1/TRBV3-2|.|17
TGTGCCAGCAGCCAAATCGGCGGGGGGCCCACCACAGATACGCAGTATTTT
CASSQIGGGPTTDTQYF
>.|TRBJ1-6|TRBV3-1/TRBV3-2|.|12
TGTGCCAGCAGCCAAGGTCATATAGCCCTCCACTTT
CASSQGHIALHF
>TRBD1|TRBJ1-5|TRBV3-1/TRBV3-2|.|15
TGTGCCAGCAGCCAGTCTCCGGGACAGAATCAGCCCCAGCATTTT
CASSQSPGQNQPQHF
>TRBD1|TRBJ2-7|TRBV29-1|.|13
TGCAGCGCTCTGGAGGACAGGGGCCACGAGCAGTACTTC
CSALEDRGHEQYF
>TRBD1|TRBJ1-5|TRBV7-6|.|15
TGTGCCAGCAGCCCCGGGACAGGCCCTAATCAGCCCCAGCATTTT
CASSPGTGPNQPQHF
>TRBD1|TRBJ2-6|TRBV19|.|16
TGTGCCACATCGGACAGGGGTGGGTCTGGGGCCAACGTCCTGACTTTC
CATSDRGGSGANVLTF
>.|TRBJ2-2|TRBV3-1/TRBV3-2|.|14
TGTGCCAGCAGCCATCCAGGGGACGTCGGGGAGCTGTTTTTT
CASSHPGDVGELFF
>TRBD1|TRBJ2-7|TRBV5-1|once|14
TGCGCCAGCAGCTGGGGACAGGGTGGTTACGAGCAGTACTTC
CASSWGQGGYEQYF
>TRBD2|TRBJ2-5|TRBV10-2|.|16
TGCGCCAGCAGTGAGGCTAGCGGGGCGTCCCAAGAGACCCAGTACTTC
CASSEASGASQETQYF
>.|TRBJ2-7|TRBV5-1|.|15
TGCGCCAGCAGCTTGGAATTGGGACACGTCTACGAGCAGTACTTC
CASSLELGHVYEQYF